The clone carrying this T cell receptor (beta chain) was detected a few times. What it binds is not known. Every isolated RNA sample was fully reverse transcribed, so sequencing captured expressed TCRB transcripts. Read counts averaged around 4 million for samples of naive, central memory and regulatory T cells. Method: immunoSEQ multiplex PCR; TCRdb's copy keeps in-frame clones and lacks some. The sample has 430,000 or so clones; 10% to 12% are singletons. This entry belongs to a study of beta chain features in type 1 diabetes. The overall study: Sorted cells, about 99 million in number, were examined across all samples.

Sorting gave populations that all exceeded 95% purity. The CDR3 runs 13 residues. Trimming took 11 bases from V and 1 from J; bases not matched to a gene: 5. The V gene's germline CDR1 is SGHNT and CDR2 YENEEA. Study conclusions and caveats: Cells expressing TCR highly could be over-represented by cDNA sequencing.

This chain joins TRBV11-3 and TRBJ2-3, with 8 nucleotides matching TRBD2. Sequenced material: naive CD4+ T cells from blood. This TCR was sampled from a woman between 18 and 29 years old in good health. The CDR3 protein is CAPAGAGTDTQYF. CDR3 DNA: TGTGCCCCAGCGGGGGCTGGCACAGATACGCAGTATTTT.